Below, 30 T cell receptor beta chains from the same sample are listed, as sequenced in a study of neurological immune-mediated disorders (dated by TCRdb to the late 2010s). The time point label on this specimen signifies: longitudinal time-point 3. The method behind the library was 5' RACE. Sequenced on an Illumina HiSeq 2500. In TCRdb, the public reads were trimmed at Q25 with fastp and aligned with MiXCR, with productive beta chains retained. Each entry merges the rows of one CDR3 protein and shows their most common DNA and genes. In all, the sample holds 43,000 or so distinct CDR3 sequences, and about 14% of those were seen once. Clones ranked in the top ten supply about an eighth of the sample. The sample taken for sequencing was PBMCs. The origin of the receptors is a young man in good health.

The chain employs TRBV28 and TRBJ2-1, with D perhaps TRBD2 (5 bases). The CDR3 is 18 amino acids. V lost 4 bases and J 0 bases, leaving 19 bases between the germline ends. The V gene's germline CDR1 is MDHEN and CDR2 SYDVKM. The chain's CDR3 is CASSSPRVASSSYNEQFF. The CDR3 DNA follows: TGTGCCAGCAGTTCTCCTCGGGTAGCGTCGAGCTCCTACAATGAGCAGTTCTTC. The full variable domain, rest sourced from reference TRBV28 and TRBJ2-1, is DVKVTQSSRYLVKRTGEKVFLECVQDMDHENMFWYRQDPGLGLRLIYFSYDVKMKEKGDIPEGYSVSREKKERFSLILESASTNQTSMYLCASSSPRVASSSYNEQFFGPGTRLTVL.

This clonotype was seen many times. V gene TRBV6-5 combines with J gene TRBJ1-5; 11 bases align to TRBD1. Germline-derived CDR1 and CDR2 are MNHEY and SVGAGI. The CDR3 covers 15 residues. The V segment lost 0 bases and the J segment 9 bases; nucleotides outside the gene matches: 4. The CDR3 coding sequence is TGTGCCAGCAGTTACTCGGGGACAGGGGGTACGCCCCAGCATTTT. As protein: CASSYSGTGGTPQHF.

This clonotype has at least ten counts. V is TRBV6-6 and J is TRBJ2-7; D is unclear. Germline values: CDR1 MNHNY, CDR2 SVGAGI (reference sequence). The CDR3 is 14 residues long. The V gene lost 4 bases and the J gene lost 5 bases, with 15 bases spanning the gap. Here the CDR3 DNA reads TGTGCCAGCAGTTGGGCGACATCATGGGACGAGCAGTACTTC. Protein product: CASSWATSWDEQYF.

To note about this clonotype: A junction boundary mismatches the germline segment, possibly from a read error. The chain recombines TRBV28 with TRBJ1-5; maybe TRBD1 (5 bases). This CDR3 is 15 amino acids long. Germline assignment: CDR1 MDHEN and CDR2 SYDVKM. CDR3 sequence reads: CACRPDSRAHQPQHF. CDR3 sequence (DNA): TGTGCCTGCAGACCCGATTCCAGGGCACACCAGCCCCAGCATTTT.

The gene calls are TRBV6-6 and TRBJ1-1, with 9 bases that match TRBD1. V shed 10 bases and J 5 bases; nucleotides not matched to a gene: 5. The CDR3 runs 12 residues. From germline, CDR1 is MNHNY and CDR2 SVGAGI (reference sequence). CDR3 protein: CATTGGATEAFF. In DNA form, the CDR3 reads TGTGCCACCACAGGGGGCGCGACTGAAGCTTTCTTT.

This clonotype was seen many times. The V and J genes are TRBV5-8 and TRBJ2-3; D remains unclear. The CDR3 has 13 amino acids. V gave up 4 bases and J gave up 1 base, with 7 bases separating them. Germline assignment: CDR1 SGHTS and CDR2 YDEGEE. CDR3 coding DNA: TGTGCCAGCAGCCCCTCGGGCACAGATACGCAGTATTTT. Amino acid sequence: CASSPSGTDTQYF.

This clonotype was counted at least ten times. The V call is TRBV11-2, the J call TRBJ1-2; D not certain. This CDR3 has 14 residues. V was trimmed by 1 base and J by 4 bases, leaving 10 bases between them. In germline, CDR1 is SGHAT, CDR2 FQNNGV. The CDR3 bases are TGTGCCAGCAGCTTAGTGGTGGGTTCCTATGGCTACACCTTC. This codes for CASSLVVGSYGYTF. The whole variable domain, filled in from reference TRBV11-2 and TRBJ1-2, reads EAGVAQSPRYKIIEKRQSVAFWCNPISGHATLYWYQQILGQGPKLLIQFQNNGVVDDSQLPKDRFSAERLKGVDSTLKIQPAKLEDSAVYLCASSLVVGSYGYTFGSGTRLTVV.

This clonotype was detected many times. The rearrangement links TRBV27 to TRBJ1-2; 8 nucleotides line up with TRBD1. This CDR3 spans 14 amino acids. V lost 6 bases to trimming and J lost 1 base; unmatched junction nucleotides: 4. Germline V gene sequence: CDR1 MNHEY, CDR2 SMNVEV (reference sequence). In DNA form, the CDR3 reads TGTGCCAGCAGGAGGACAGGGAATAACTATGGCTACACCTTC. As protein: CASRRTGNNYGYTF.

A note on this clonotype: A much larger clone lies one base from this, so it may be a read error. The chain couples TRBV28 to TRBJ2-3; D is perhaps TRBD1 (5 bases). The CDR3 is 16 residues long. CDR1 is MDHEN and CDR2 is SYDVKM in the germline V gene. This CDR3 is CASSSSGRARTDMQYF. The DNA of the CDR3 is TGTGCCAGCAGTTCTAGTGGCAGGGCACGCACAGATATGCAGTATTTT. Based on the CDR3 plus reference TRBV28 and TRBJ2-3, the full variable domain is DVKVTQSSRYLVKRTGEKVFLECVQDMDHENMFWYRQDPGLGLRLIYFSYDVKMKEKGDIPEGYSVSREKKERFSLILESASTNQTSMYLCASSSSGRARTDMQYFGPGTRLTVL.

This clonotype was detected many times. The V call is TRBV5-1, the J call TRBJ2-6, with D perhaps matching TRBD1 or TRBD2 (5 bases each). This CDR3 is 18 amino acids long. Trimming shortened V by 3 bases and J by 0 bases, and 16 bases separated the two germline ends. The germline CDR1 and CDR2 sequences are SGHRS and YFSETQ. The CDR3 bases are TGCGCCAGCAGCTCGCAGACGGCGAGGGGCTCTGGGGCCAACGTCCTGACTTTC. This gives the protein CASSSQTARGSGANVLTF.

This chain connects TRBV6-4 to TRBJ2-2, with TRBD2 identical over 10 bases. There are 16 residues in the CDR3. Per the germline V gene, CDR1 is MRHNA and CDR2 is SNTAGT. Trimming took 0 bases from V and 6 from J; bases not matched to a gene: 4. The CDR3 nucleotides are TGTGCCAGCAGTGACTCGCCTAGCGGGAGTCCCGGGGAGCTGTTTTTT. It codes for CASSDSPSGSPGELFF.

The sample holds many counts of this clonotype. The rearrangement joins TRBV20-1 to TRBJ2-1; 9 bases map to TRBD1. Germline assignment: CDR1 DFQATT and CDR2 SNEGSKA (reference sequence). The V segment lost 1 base and the J segment 10 bases; nucleotides outside the gene matches: 5. The CDR3 extends over 13 amino acids. The CDR3 region is CSARGTGVREQFF. CDR3 sequence (DNA): TGCAGTGCTAGAGGGACAGGGGTAAGGGAGCAGTTCTTC.

There are many counts of this clonotype. The chain employs TRBV27 and TRBJ2-5; the D gene is possibly TRBD2 (6 bases). Germline V CDR1 and CDR2: MNHEY, SMNVEV (reference sequence). Deletions cut 10 bases from V and 4 bases from J, with 16 bases between. The CDR3 covers 13 residues. CDR3 amino acids: CATYSGGSETQYF. The CDR3 DNA sequence: TGTGCCACCTACAGTGGGGGGTCAGAGACCCAGTACTTC.

Ten or more counts support this clonotype. The J gene is TRBJ2-7, the V gene TRBV18; 7 bases match TRBD1. Germline values: CDR1 KGHSH, CDR2 LQKENI. Trimming at V came to 3 bases and at J to 4 bases, leaving 6 bases not matched to a gene. The CDR3 runs to 14 residues. The DNA of the CDR3 is TGTGCCAGCTCACCCCGGGACAGTAATTACGAGCAGTACTTC. It codes for CASSPRDSNYEQYF.

In this sample, this clonotype turned up many times. The rearrangement links TRBV10-3 to TRBJ2-2, with 8 bases that match TRBD2. The CDR3 contains 16 residues. The trim removed 10 bases at V and 2 bases at J, leaving 12 bases unmatched. CDR1 is ENHRY, CDR2 SYGVKD, per germline. CDR3 nucleotides: TGTGCCACCTCGGGGGGGGGCGACCGTAACACCGGGGAGCTGTTTTTT. It yields the protein CATSGGGDRNTGELFF.

This clonotype was recorded at least ten times. The V and J genes are TRBV27 and TRBJ2-7; 11 bases are shared with TRBD1. Germline CDR1 is MNHEY and CDR2 is SMNVEV (reference sequence). The CDR3 loop spans 15 amino acids. J lost 3 bases, V lost 5 bases, and 6 bases had no gene match. DNA of the CDR3: TGTGCCAGCAGTAACCTGGGACAGGGGGGCTACGAGCAGTACTTC. It encodes CASSNLGQGGYEQYF.

This clonotype was observed many times. This rearrangement joins TRBV15 to TRBJ1-5, with D possibly matching TRBD1 (6 bases). Between the trimmed V and J ends, which lost 1 base and 7 bases, there was a span of 20 bases. The CDR3 runs 17 residues. Looked up from germline, CDR1 is LNHNV and CDR2 is YYDKDF (reference sequence). The CDR3: CATSRGGGTTGGQPQHF. Written as DNA, the CDR3 is TGTGCCACCAGCAGAGGGGGAGGCACCACTGGGGGCCAGCCCCAGCATTTT.

The V and J genes are TRBV12-3 or TRBV12-4 and TRBJ1-1; no clear D gene. V lost 3 bases, J lost 14 bases, and 22 bases lay in between. The CDR3 is 14 residues long. This CDR3 reads CASSFGQIGEKLFF. CDR3 bases: TGTGCCAGCAGTTTTGGGCAAATTGGGGAAAAACTGTTCTTT.

This clonotype appeared many times. V is TRBV27 and J is TRBJ2-7, with TRBD1 matching 7 bases. Germline V gives CDR1 MNHEY, CDR2 SMNVEV (reference sequence). With 5 bases clipped from V and 3 bases from J, the junction kept 4 bases outside the gene matches. This CDR3 comprises 13 residues. DNA for the CDR3: TGTGCCAGCAGTCCACAGGGGAACTACGAGCAGTACTTC. This translates into CASSPQGNYEQYF.

This clonotype was counted at least ten times. The rearrangement joins TRBV7-2 to TRBJ1-1; D is unclear. The germline V gene has CDR1 SGHTA and CDR2 FQGNSA. V was clipped by 8 bases and J by 6 bases, with 19 bases between them. The CDR3 has 14 amino acids. CDR3 DNA: TGTGCCAGCGGCCGCACTGCCGTCGGGCCTGAAGCTTTCTTT. Amino acid sequence: CASGRTAVGPEAFF.

This clonotype was counted at least ten times. This rearrangement joins TRBV5-1 to TRBJ2-3; no clear D gene. The germline gives CDR1 SGHRS, CDR2 YFSETQ. The CDR3 totals 15 residues. Trimming stripped 1 base from V and 0 bases from J, with 9 bases between. The CDR3 loop is CASSLPSSSTDTQYF. The CDR3 DNA follows: TGCGCCAGCAGCTTGCCCAGCAGTAGCACAGATACGCAGTATTTT.

This clonotype was picked up one time. A read error may account for a junction end that differs from germline. The chain joins TRBV20-1 to TRBJ1-2; no definite D call. The CDR3 consists of 9 residues. Germline CDR1 reads DFQATT; CDR2 reads SNEGSKA (reference sequence). CDR3 sequence reads: CSARDERPF. The DNA for the CDR3 is TGCAGTGCTAGGGACGAACGGCCCTTC.

This clonotype was recorded at least ten times. V usage is TRBV20-1 and J usage is TRBJ1-1, with 8 nucleotides matching TRBD1. The CDR3 length is 14 residues. V lost 1 base, J lost 3 bases, and 4 bases stayed unmatched. The germline gives CDR1 DFQATT, CDR2 SNEGSKA (reference sequence). The chain's CDR3 is CSARVSGGHTEAFF. Here the CDR3 DNA reads TGCAGTGCTAGAGTCTCAGGGGGCCACACTGAAGCTTTCTTT.

This clonotype was seen repeatedly, ten times or more. The rearrangement uses TRBV7-8 and TRBJ2-7, with TRBD2 matching 8 bases. Germline CDR1 SGHVS, CDR2 FQNEAQ. The J segment lost 0 bases and the V segment lost 5 bases, leaving 6 bases of the junction unmatched. The CDR3 is 15 residues long. CDR3 sequence (DNA): TGTGCCAGCAGCCCCCGTAGCGGGGACTCCTACGAGCAGTACTTC. Its protein is CASSPRSGDSYEQYF.

This clonotype was recorded at least ten times. The V and J genes are TRBV5-1 and TRBJ2-1; 10 bases map to TRBD2. The CDR3 length is 15 residues. Germline V gives CDR1 SGHRS, CDR2 YFSETQ. V was clipped by 2 bases and J by 9 bases; unmatched bases: 8. DNA for the CDR3: TGCGCCAGCAGCTTCTACCCTAGCGGGAGAGGTGAGCAGTTCTTC. This codes for CASSFYPSGRGEQFF.

This clonotype was seen at least ten times. J is TRBJ2-1 and V is TRBV5-5, with no clear D. Germline CDR1 is SGHKS and CDR2 is YYEKEE (reference sequence). The CDR3 sequence is 16 residues long. V dropped 3 bases and J dropped 0 bases, with 13 bases sitting between them. The CDR3 DNA reads TGTGCCAGCAGCTCCTCGGGTATTAGCTCCTACAATGAGCAGTTCTTC. Its translation is CASSSSGISSYNEQFF.

The table lists this clonotype with many counts. The gene calls are TRBV29-1 and TRBJ2-3; TRBD2 is a possible D gene (7 bases). Looked up from germline, CDR1 is SQVTM and CDR2 is ANQGSEA. This CDR3 is built from 13 residues. V was trimmed by 4 bases and J by 3 bases, leaving 11 bases between them. Written as DNA, the CDR3 is TGCAGCGTTGTGGGGGGGCGTACAGATACGCAGTATTTT. It encodes CSVVGGRTDTQYF.

This clonotype has ten or more counts. V and J are TRBV5-6 and TRBJ2-5; D call uncertain. Germline loops: CDR1 SGHDT, CDR2 YYEEEE. V was shortened by 2 bases and J by 2 bases, with 7 bases between the two germline ends. The CDR3 spans 13 residues. The CDR3 here is CASSFGEQETQYF. CDR3 nucleotides: TGTGCCAGCAGCTTTGGGGAACAAGAGACCCAGTACTTC.

This clonotype was detected many times. The genes are TRBV5-1 and TRBJ2-1; D is perhaps TRBD2 (5 bases). V lost 0 bases and J lost 8, with 15 bases in between. From germline, CDR1 is SGHRS and CDR2 YFSETQ. CDR3 length: 15 residues. CDR3 region: CASSLVGKPRDEQFF. CDR3 sequence (DNA): TGCGCCAGCAGCTTGGTTGGGAAACCGAGGGATGAGCAGTTCTTC.

The sample holds many counts of this clonotype. This chain connects TRBV5-1 to TRBJ2-5; D may match TRBD1 or TRBD2 (6 bases each). CDR1 and CDR2 from the germline V gene are SGHRS and YFSETQ. The ends were cut back, 3 bases at V and 6 bases at J, with 18 bases in the middle. The CDR3 is made up of 15 amino acids. CDR3 region: CASSSEGGPRKTQYF. CDR3 bases: TGCGCCAGCAGCTCCGAAGGGGGGCCCCGGAAGACCCAGTACTTC.